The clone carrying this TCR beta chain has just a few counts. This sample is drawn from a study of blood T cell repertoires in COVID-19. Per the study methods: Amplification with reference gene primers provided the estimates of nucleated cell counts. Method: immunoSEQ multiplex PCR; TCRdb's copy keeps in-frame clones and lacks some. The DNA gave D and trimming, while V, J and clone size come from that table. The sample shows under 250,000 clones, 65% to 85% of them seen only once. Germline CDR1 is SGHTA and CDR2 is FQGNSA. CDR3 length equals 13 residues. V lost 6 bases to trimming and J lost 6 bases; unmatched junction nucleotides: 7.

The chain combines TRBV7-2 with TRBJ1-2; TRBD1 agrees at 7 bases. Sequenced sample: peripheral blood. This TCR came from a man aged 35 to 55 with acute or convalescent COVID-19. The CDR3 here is CASRNRGNDGYTF. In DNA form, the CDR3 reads TGTGCCAGCAGAAACAGGGGCAATGATGGCTACACCTTC.